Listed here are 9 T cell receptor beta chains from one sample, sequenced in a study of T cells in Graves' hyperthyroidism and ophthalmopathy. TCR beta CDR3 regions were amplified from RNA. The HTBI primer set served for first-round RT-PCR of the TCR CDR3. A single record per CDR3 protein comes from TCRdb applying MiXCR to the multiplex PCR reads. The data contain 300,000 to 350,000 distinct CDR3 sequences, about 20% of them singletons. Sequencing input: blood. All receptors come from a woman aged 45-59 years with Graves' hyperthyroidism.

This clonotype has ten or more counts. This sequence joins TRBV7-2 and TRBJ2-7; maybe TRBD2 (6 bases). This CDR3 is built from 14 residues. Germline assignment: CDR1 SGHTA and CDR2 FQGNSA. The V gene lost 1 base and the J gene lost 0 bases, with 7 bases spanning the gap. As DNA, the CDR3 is TGTGCCAGCAGCTTAGGGGAGGCCTCCTACGAGCAGTACTTC. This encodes CASSLGEASYEQYF.

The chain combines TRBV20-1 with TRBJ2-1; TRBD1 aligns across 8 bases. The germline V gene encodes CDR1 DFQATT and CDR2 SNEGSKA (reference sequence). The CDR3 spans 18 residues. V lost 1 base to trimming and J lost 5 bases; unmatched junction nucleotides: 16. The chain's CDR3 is CSARVSRTGPRRDNEQFF. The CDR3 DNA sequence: TGCAGTGCTAGAGTGTCACGGACAGGGCCGAGGAGGGACAATGAGCAGTTCTTC.

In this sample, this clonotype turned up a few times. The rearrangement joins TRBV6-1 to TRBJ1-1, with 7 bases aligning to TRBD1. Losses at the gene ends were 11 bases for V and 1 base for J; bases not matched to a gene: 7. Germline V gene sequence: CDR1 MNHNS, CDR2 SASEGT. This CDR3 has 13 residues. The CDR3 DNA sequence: TGTGCCGCACGACAGGGATGGAACACTGAAGCTTTCTTT. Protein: CAARQGWNTEAFF.

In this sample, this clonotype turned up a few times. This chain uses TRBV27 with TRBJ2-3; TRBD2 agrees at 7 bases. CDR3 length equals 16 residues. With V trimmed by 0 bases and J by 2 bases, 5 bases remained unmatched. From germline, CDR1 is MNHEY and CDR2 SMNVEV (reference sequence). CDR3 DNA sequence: TGTGCCAGCAGTTTATCCCTAGCGGACGCCACAGATACGCAGTATTTT. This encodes CASSLSLADATDTQYF.

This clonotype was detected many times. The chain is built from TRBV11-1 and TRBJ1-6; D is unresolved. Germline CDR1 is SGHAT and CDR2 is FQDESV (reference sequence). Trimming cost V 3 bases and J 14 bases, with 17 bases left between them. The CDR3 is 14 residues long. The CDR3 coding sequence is TGTGCCAGCAGCTTTAACCGGCGGTTCGCGGCCCTCCACTTT. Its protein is CASSFNRRFAALHF.

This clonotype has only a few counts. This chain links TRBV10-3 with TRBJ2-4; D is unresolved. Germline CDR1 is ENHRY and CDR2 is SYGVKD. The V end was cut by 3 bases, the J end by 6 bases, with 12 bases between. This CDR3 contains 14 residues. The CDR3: CAISDSRGGNIQYF. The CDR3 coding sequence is TGTGCCATCAGTGACTCGAGAGGCGGAAACATTCAGTACTTC.

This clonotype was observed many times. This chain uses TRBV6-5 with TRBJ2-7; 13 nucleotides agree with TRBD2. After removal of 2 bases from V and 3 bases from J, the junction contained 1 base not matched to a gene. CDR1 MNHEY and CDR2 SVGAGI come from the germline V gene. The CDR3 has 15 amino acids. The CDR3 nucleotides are TGTGCCAGCAGTTACCGGACTAGCGGGGGCTACGAGCAGTACTTC. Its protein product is CASSYRTSGGYEQYF.

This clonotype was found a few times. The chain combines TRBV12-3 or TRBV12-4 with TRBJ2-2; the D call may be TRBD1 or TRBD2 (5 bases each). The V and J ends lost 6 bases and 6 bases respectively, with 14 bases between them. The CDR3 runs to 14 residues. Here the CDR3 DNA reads TGTGCCAGCAGATTAAAAAGGGACCCCGGGGAGCTGTTTTTT. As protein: CASRLKRDPGELFF.

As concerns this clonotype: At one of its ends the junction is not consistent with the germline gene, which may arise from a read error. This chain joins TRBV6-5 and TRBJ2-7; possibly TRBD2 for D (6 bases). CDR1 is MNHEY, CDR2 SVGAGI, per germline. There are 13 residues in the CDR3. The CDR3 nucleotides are TGTGCCAGCAGTTACGGAGGGCTAGCCGGAGCCATTTTC. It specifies CASSYGGLAGAIF.